The T cell receptor beta chain described here comes from a study of HIV-infected patients and healthy controls. General observations from the study: Significant mean usage differences between HIV-infected patients and controls involved eight alpha and eight beta V genes.

Whole blood was used without fractionation, so all unsorted peripheral T cells were included. This clonotype is medium-sized in the sample. Its target is not known. The germline CDR1 and CDR2 sequences are SNHLY and FYNNEI. This CDR3 is built from 12 residues. Trimming cost V 4 bases and J 2 bases, with 5 bases left between them. Reverse transcription used around 500 ng RNA and constant-region primers for alpha and beta. Separate chain-specific third strand synthesis with multiplexing indices produced the alpha and beta libraries. Second strand synthesis was primed from the SP2 site. A single record per CDR3 protein comes from TCRdb applying MiXCR to the 5' RACE reads. Of fewer than 6,500 distinct CDR3 sequences detected, approximately 24% appear once; the ten largest clones hold approximately 24%.

The input for sequencing was blood, taken before antiretroviral therapy. The source of this sequence is an adult with HIV infection. This rearrangement joins TRBV2 to TRBJ1-1; the D is unclear. This CDR3 is CASSAPNTEAFF. CDR3 DNA sequence: TGTGCCAGCAGTGCGCCAAACACTGAAGCTTTCTTT.